The 10 T cell receptor beta chains below were found in one sample sequenced in a study of T cells after yellow fever vaccination. Each CDR3 protein gets one entry after TCRdb re-called the 5' RACE reads with MiXCR. The repertoire holds 340,000 or so distinct CDR3 sequences, with around 12% as singletons. Sequencing was performed on CD4+ T cells sorted from PBMCs, taken 15 days after the yellow fever booster vaccination. Receptors were obtained from a man between 18 and 29 years old who received the YFV17D yellow fever vaccine.

This clonotype occurred a few times. The CDR3 sequence is CASSPLQGRLLNTGELFF. CDR3 nucleotides: TGTGCCAGCAGCCCTTTACAGGGAAGATTGCTCAACACCGGGGAGCTGTTTTTT. The rearrangement links TRBV9 to TRBJ2-2; TRBD1 is a possible D gene (6 bases). The CDR3 runs to 18 residues. The germline V gene encodes CDR1 SGDLS and CDR2 YYNGEE. Between the trimmed V and J ends, which lost 4 bases and 2 bases, there was a span of 21 bases.

The rearrangement joins TRBV6-2 or TRBV6-3 to TRBJ1-6; D is ambiguous. This CDR3 is 14 amino acids long. Deletions cut 5 bases from V and 6 bases from J, with 11 bases between. Germline CDR1 and CDR2: MNHEY and SVGEGT. The CDR3 loop reads CASSPSGRNSPLHF. The CDR3 region has the DNA TGTGCCAGCAGTCCGAGTGGCCGTAATTCACCCCTCCACTTT.

The table lists this clonotype with many counts. The V and J genes are TRBV12-3 or TRBV12-4 and TRBJ1-2, with TRBD1 matching over 7 bases. After removal of 6 bases from V and 4 bases from J, the junction contained 5 bases not matched to a gene. The CDR3 is 13 amino acids. The CDR3 loop is CASSSTGTYGYTF. The CDR3 nucleotides read TGTGCCAGCAGCTCGACAGGGACCTATGGCTACACCTTC.

This clonotype was found a few times. The chain recombines TRBV6-2 or TRBV6-3 with TRBJ2-7, with 8 bases identical to TRBD1. Per the germline V gene, CDR1 is MNHEY and CDR2 is SVGEGT. This CDR3 comprises 16 residues. Trimming cost V 2 bases and J 3 bases; bases outside gene matches: 9. The CDR3 DNA follows: TGTGCCAGCAGTTACCCCGGGTCAGGGGGCTTCTACGAGCAGTACTTC. Protein sequence: CASSYPGSGGFYEQYF.

This clonotype showed up just a few times. V is TRBV30 and J is TRBJ2-3, with 8 bases matching TRBD2. The V gene end was trimmed by 1 base and the J gene end by 10 bases; junction bases not matched to a gene: 7. CDR3 length: 13 amino acids. The germline V gene has CDR1 GTSNPN and CDR2 SVGIG (reference sequence). This CDR3 is CAWSEGREVSQYF. The CDR3 DNA follows: TGTGCCTGGAGTGAGGGGCGGGAGGTGTCGCAGTATTTT.

This clonotype was counted a few times. CDR3 DNA sequence: TGTGCCAGCAGTTACCGGGGACAGAACACCGGGGAGCTGTTTTTT. Encoded protein: CASSYRGQNTGELFF. This chain connects TRBV6-6 to TRBJ2-2; a weak D match, TRBD1 (6 bases). Germline CDR1 MNHNY, CDR2 SVGAGI (reference sequence). The length of the CDR3 is 15 residues. With 2 bases removed from V and 1 base from J, the gap between germline ends came to 8 bases.

The sample holds many counts of this clonotype. The chain employs TRBV12-3 or TRBV12-4 and TRBJ1-1, with 9 bases lining up with TRBD1. The CDR3 covers 14 residues. V lost 5 bases to trimming and J lost 5 bases; unmatched junction nucleotides: 6. The chain's CDR3 is CASSLTTGGTEAFF. The DNA for the CDR3 is TGTGCCAGCAGTCTCACGACAGGGGGGACTGAAGCTTTCTTT.

This clonotype was seen a handful of times. The chain joins TRBV10-2 to TRBJ2-3; the match to TRBD2 covers 8 bases. The germline V gene has CDR1 WSHSY and CDR2 SAAADI. The V gene end was trimmed by 6 bases and the J gene end by 0 bases; junction bases not matched to a gene: 2. The CDR3 is 14 residues long. The CDR3 DNA is TGCGCCAGCAGAAGCGGGGGAAGCACAGATACGCAGTATTTT. Translating gives CASRSGGSTDTQYF.

This clonotype was detected only a few times. The gene calls are TRBV2 and TRBJ2-7; 8 bases are a match to TRBD2. Germline loops: CDR1 SNHLY, CDR2 FYNNEI. The V gene end was trimmed by 6 bases and the J gene end by 2 bases; junction bases not matched to a gene: 3. CDR3 length: 13 residues. The CDR3 protein is CASRAGGPYEQYF. The DNA of the CDR3 is TGTGCCAGCAGGGCGGGGGGACCCTACGAGCAGTACTTC.

The gene calls are TRBV6-1 and TRBJ1-2, with 10 bases lining up with TRBD1. Per the germline V gene, CDR1 is MNHNS and CDR2 is SASEGT. V trimming: 10 bases; J trimming: 4 bases; junction bases outside the gene matches: 9. CDR3 length equals 14 residues. CDR3 nucleotide sequence: TGTGCCACCACACGCCGGGACAGGGGCTATGGCTACACCTTC. As protein: CATTRRDRGYGYTF.